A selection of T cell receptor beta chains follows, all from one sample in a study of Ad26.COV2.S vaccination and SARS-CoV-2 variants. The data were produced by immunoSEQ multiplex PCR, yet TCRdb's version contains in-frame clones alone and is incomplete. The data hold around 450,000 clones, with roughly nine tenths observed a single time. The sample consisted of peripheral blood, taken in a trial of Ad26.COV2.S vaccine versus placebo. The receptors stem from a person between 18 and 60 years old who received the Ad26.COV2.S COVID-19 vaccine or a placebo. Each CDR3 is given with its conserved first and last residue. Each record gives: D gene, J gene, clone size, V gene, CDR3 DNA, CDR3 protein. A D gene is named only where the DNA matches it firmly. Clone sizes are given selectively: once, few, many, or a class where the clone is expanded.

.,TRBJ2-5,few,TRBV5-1,TGCGCCAGCAGCTTAAACATAGCGGAAGAGACCCAGTACTTC,CASSLNIAEETQYF
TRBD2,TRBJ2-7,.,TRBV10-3,TGTGCCTCAGGACTAGCGGAAGACTACGAGCAGTACTTC,CASGLAEDYEQYF
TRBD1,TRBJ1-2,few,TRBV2,TGTGCCAGCTGTAGACAGGGACTTTATGGCTACACCTTC,CASCRQGLYGYTF
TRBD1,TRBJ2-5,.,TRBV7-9,TGTGCCAGCAGCCCCGGGGACAGGGCCGAAGAGACCCAGTACTTC,CASSPGDRAEETQYF
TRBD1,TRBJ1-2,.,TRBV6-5,TGTGCCAGCGGGGCAGGGACAGGGCGGAGTGGCTACACCTTC,CASGAGTGRSGYTF
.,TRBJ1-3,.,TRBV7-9,TGTGCCAGCAGCTTAGCGGACCAGATCGTACGAAACACCATATATTTT,CASSLADQIVRNTIYF
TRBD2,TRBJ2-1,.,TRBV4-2,TGTGCCAGCAGCCGAAACCCGGGACTAGCCAATGAGCAGTTCTTC,CASSRNPGLANEQFF
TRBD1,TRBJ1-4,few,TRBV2,TGTGCCAGCACGGGACAGGGGAAAAAGGGTGAAAAACTGTTTTTT,CASTGQGKKGEKLFF
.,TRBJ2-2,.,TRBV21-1,TGTGCCAGCAGCAGTCGAGTAGGGACAGAACTACGCCCGAACACCGGGGAGCTGTTTTTT,CASSSRVGTELRPNTGELFF
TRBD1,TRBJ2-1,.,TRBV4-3,TGCGCCAGCAGCCAAGAATCGAGACAGGGGGGAATTTGGCGGCAGTTCTTC,CASSQESRQGGIWRQFF
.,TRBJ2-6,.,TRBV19,TGTGCCAGTAGTATAAGGACTGGGGCCAACGTCCTGACTTTC,CASSIRTGANVLTF
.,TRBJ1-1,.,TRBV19,TGTGCCAGTAGTATAGCATGGGAGGTAACTGAAGCTTTCTTT,CASSIAWEVTEAFF
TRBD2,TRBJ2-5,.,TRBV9,TGTGCCAGCAGCCCCCCAGGGACTAGTCAAGAGACCCAGTACTTC,CASSPPGTSQETQYF
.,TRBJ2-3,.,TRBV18,TGTGCCAGCTCACCGCTGGGAGGAGTCGATACGCAGTATTTT,CASSPLGGVDTQYF
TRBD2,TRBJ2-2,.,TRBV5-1,TGCGCCAGCAGCGGTCCTACTAGCGCCGGGACCGGGGAGCTGTTTTTT,CASSGPTSAGTGELFF
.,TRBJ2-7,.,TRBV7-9,TGTGCCAGCAGCTTATCCCCCGAACACGAGCAGTACTTC,CASSLSPEHEQYF
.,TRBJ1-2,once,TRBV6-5,TGTGCCAGCAGTTACTCTGGGGGGTTAAACTATGGCTACACCTTC,CASSYSGGLNYGYTF
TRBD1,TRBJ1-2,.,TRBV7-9,TGTGCCAGCAGCCAAGGTTCCGGGACAGAGTATGGCTACACCTTC,CASSQGSGTEYGYTF
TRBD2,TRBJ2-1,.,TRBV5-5,TGTGCCAGCAGCCATAGACTAGCCTCCTACAATGAGCAGTTCTTC,CASSHRLASYNEQFF
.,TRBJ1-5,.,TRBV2,TGTGCCAGCAGTGGATTTGGGGGTGGTCAGCCCCAGCATTTT,CASSGFGGGQPQHF
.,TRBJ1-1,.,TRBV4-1,TGCGCCAGCAGAAAAGTCGAGGGAGAGGGGGAGGAAAAAGCTTTCTTT,CASRKVEGEGEEKAFF
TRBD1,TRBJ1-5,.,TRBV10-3,TGTGCCATCAGTGATCTTCAGGGGGATCAGCCCCAGCATTTT,CAISDLQGDQPQHF
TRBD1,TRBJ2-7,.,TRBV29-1,TGCAGCGTTGGGGACAGCTACGAGCAGTACTTC,CSVGDSYEQYF
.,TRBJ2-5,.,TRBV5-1,TGCGCCAGCCGCAGGGGGGGCGATCAAGAGACCCAGTACTTC,CASRRGGDQETQYF
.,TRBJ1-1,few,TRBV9,TGTGCCAGCAGCGTACAGGGCCCGAACACTGAAGCTTTCTTT,CASSVQGPNTEAFF
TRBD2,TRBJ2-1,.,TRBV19,TGTGCCAGTGGCGGGAGGGGGACCTACAATGAGCAGTTCTTC,CASGGRGTYNEQFF
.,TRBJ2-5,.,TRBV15,TGTGCCACCAGCAGAGGAGGCGGGGCCTGGGGAGAGACCCAGTACTTC,CATSRGGGAWGETQYF
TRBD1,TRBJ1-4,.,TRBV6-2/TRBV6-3,TGTGCCAGCCGTTCTGACAGGGCGGAAAAACTGTTTTTT,CASRSDRAEKLFF
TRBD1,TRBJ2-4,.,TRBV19,TGTGCCAGTACCATGACAGGGATACACATTCAGTACTTC,CASTMTGIHIQYF
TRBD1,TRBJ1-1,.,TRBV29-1,TGCAGCGTTGAAGGGGACAGGGGGTGGAACACTGAAGCTTTCTTT,CSVEGDRGWNTEAFF
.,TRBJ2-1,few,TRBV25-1,TGTGCCAGCAGCGGTAAGTCCTACAATGAGCAGTTCTTC,CASSGKSYNEQFF
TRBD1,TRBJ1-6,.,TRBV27,TGTGCCAGCAGCCCACAGGGGTCACCCCTCCACTTT,CASSPQGSPLHF